The clone carrying this T cell receptor beta chain was detected many times. V was pared by 4 bases and J by 1 base, with 8 bases between. Germline V gene sequence: CDR1 SGHRS, CDR2 YFSETQ. The CDR3 loop spans 13 amino acids. The source of the sample is a study of neurological immune-mediated disorders. TCRdb fed the 5' RACE reads into MiXCR, producing one record per CDR3 protein. The repertoire holds under 70,000 distinct CDR3 sequences, with 3% to 4% as singletons. The chain employs TRBV5-1 and TRBJ1-1; D is undetermined. Sequenced material: PBMCs. The receptor was derived from a woman in her 50s with multiple sclerosis. The CDR3 region is CASSPYPNTEAFF. The CDR3 DNA follows: TGCGCCAGCAGCCCTTACCCGAACACTGAAGCTTTCTTT.